This T cell receptor (beta chain) was found in a study of blood T cell repertoires in COVID-19. In the study overall: Both acute and convalescent COVID-19 samples were obtained from the United States, Italy and Spain. Sources were T cells, B-cell-depleted T cells, or PBMCs; the material itself was cDNA or gDNA.

Original handling: Amplification of reference gene primers was used by the study to estimate nucleated cell counts. Clones were read by immunoSEQ multiplex PCR, and TCRdb kept only the in-frame ones, dropping some. The DNA was the basis for D and trimming; V, J and clone size are from that table. The sample holds about 50,000 clones; 86% are singletons and the top ten take over 2%. The V and J ends lost 3 bases and 8 bases respectively, with 10 bases between them. Per the germline V gene, CDR1 is SGHVS and CDR2 is FQNEAQ. CDR3 size: 13 residues. Sequencing input: peripheral blood. The chain employs TRBV7-8 and TRBJ1-4; no reliable D call. The TCR comes from a woman in her sixties or seventies with acute or convalescent COVID-19. CDR3 nucleotide sequence: TGTGCCAGCAGCTTGAGTGAGACAGAAAAACTGTTTTTT. This gives the protein CASSLSETEKLFF.